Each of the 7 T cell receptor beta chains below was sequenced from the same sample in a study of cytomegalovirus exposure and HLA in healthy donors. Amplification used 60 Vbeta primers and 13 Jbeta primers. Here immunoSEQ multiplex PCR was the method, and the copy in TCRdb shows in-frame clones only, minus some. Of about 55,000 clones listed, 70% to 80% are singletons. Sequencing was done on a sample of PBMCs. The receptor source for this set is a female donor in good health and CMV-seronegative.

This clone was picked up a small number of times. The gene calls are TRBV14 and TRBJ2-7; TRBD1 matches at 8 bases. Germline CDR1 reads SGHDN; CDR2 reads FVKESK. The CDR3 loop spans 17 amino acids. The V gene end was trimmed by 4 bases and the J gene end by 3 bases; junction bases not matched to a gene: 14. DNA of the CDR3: TGTGCCAGCAGCCCCCGGGACAGGTGGGAGGATGGCTACGAGCAGTACTTC. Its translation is CASSPRDRWEDGYEQYF. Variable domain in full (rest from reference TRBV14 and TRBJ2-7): EAGVTQFPSHSVIEKGQTVTLRCDPISGHDNLYWYRRVMGKEIKFLLHFVKESKQDESGMPNNRFLAERTGGTYSTLKVQPAELEDSGVYFCASSPRDRWEDGYEQYFGPGTRLTVT.

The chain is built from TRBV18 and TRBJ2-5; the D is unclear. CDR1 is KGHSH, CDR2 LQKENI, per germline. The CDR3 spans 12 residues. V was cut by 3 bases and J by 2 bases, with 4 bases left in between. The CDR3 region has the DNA TGTGCCAGCTCACCGACACAAGAGACCCAGTACTTC. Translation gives CASSPTQETQYF.

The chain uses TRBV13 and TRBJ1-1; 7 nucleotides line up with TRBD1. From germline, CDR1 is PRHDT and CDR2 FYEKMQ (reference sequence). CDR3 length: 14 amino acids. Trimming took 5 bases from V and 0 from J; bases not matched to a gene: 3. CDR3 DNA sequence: TGTGCCAGCAGCAAGGGGACAGTGAACACTGAAGCTTTCTTT. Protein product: CASSKGTVNTEAFF.

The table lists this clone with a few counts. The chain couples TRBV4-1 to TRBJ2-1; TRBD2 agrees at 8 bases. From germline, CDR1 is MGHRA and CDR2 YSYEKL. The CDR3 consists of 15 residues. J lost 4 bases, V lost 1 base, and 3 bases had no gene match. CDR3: CASSQVTSGYNEQFF. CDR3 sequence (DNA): TGCGCCAGCAGCCAAGTAACTAGCGGATACAATGAGCAGTTCTTC.

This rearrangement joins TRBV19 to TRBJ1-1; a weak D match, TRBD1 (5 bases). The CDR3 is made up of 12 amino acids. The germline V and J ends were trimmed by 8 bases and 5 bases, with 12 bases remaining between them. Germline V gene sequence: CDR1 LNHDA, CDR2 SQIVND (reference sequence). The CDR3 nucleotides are TGTGCCAGTTCGAAGGGGTGGACTGAAGCTTTCTTT. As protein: CASSKGWTEAFF.

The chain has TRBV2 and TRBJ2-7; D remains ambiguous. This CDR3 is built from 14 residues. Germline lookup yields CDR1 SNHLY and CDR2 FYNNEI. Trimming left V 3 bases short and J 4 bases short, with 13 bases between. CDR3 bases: TGTGCCAGCAGTGAGCGCGAGCTGGTGTACGAGCAGTACTTC. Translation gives CASSERELVYEQYF.

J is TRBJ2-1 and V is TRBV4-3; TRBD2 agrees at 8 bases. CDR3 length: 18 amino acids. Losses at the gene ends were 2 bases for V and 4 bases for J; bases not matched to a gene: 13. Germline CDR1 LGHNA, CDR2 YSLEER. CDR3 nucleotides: TGCGCCAGCAGCCAATCCCAGGGGCGGGGGGACCGTTACAATGAGCAGTTCTTC. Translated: CASSQSQGRGDRYNEQFF.